This TCR beta chain comes out of a study of a mutant IDH1 vaccine in newly diagnosed glioma. Per the germline V gene, CDR1 is SEHNR and CDR2 is FQNEAQ (reference sequence). V lost 5 bases and J 2 bases, leaving 13 bases between the germline ends. The length of the CDR3 is 14 residues. Repertoires were generated with immunoSEQ multiplex PCR, while TCRdb's copy carries only in-frame clones and drops some. The sample yields tens of thousands of clones, 86% seen once. On this clone itself: Its antigen is undetermined.

Study results and caveats: Pseudoprogression appears to have had no connection to changes in top peripheral T cell clonotypes. Among all patients, vaccine-induced immune responses occurred in 80% to 95%.

Time point reported: baseline, week 1 (first vaccination visit). This sample's treatment: pre-vaccination baseline after standard-of-care therapy. J is TRBJ2-7 and V is TRBV7-9; no definite D call. Sequences were derived from PBMCs, sampled from a glioma patient treated with radiotherapy, temozolomide or both. This TCR derives from a man aged 40-49 years with glioma. As DNA, the CDR3 is TGTGCCAGCAGCAATACCTTGGTGACCTACGAGCAGTACTTC. This encodes CASSNTLVTYEQYF.